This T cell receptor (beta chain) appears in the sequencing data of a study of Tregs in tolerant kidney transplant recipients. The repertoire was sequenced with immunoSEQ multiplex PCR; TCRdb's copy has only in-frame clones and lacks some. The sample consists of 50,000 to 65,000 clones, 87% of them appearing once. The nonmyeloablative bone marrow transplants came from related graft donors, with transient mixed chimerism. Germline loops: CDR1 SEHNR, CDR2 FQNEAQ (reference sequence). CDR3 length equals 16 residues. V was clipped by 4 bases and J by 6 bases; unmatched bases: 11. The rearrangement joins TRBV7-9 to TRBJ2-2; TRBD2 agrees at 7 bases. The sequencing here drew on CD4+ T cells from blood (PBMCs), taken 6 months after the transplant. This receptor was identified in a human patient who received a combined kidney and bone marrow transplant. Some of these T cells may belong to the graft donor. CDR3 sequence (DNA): TGTGCCAGCAGCTACCCCAGGACTAGGAGAGCCGGGGAGCTGTTTTTT. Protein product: CASSYPRTRRAGELFF. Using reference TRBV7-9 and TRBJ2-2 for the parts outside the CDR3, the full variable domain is DTGVSQNPRHKITKRGQNVTFRCDPISEHNRLYWYRQTLGQGPEFLTYFQNEAQLEKSRLLSDRFSAERPKGSFSTLEIQRTEQGDSAMYLCASSYPRTRRAGELFFGEGSRLTVL.